The 9 T cell receptor beta chains listed next were all sequenced from one sample in a study of cytomegalovirus exposure and HLA in healthy donors. PCR primers comprised 60 Vbeta and 13 Jbeta primers. Profiled with immunoSEQ multiplex PCR; TCRdb holds only in-frame clones, not every one. The sample lists 90,000 or so clones, roughly 80% occurring once. Sequenced: PBMCs. These receptors all come from a man under 40 in good health and CMV-seropositive.

The V gene is TRBV28, the J gene TRBJ1-2; maybe TRBD1 (5 bases). This CDR3 is built from 12 residues. CDR1 and CDR2 (germline): MDHEN, SYDVKM. V was cut by 10 bases and J by 8 bases, with 17 bases left in between. DNA of the CDR3: TGTGCCACCGCGCTAGGGGTTGAAGGCTACACCTTC. Its translation: CATALGVEGYTF.

The chain uses TRBV9 and TRBJ1-1; D call uncertain. Germline assignment: CDR1 SGDLS and CDR2 YYNGEE. V gave up 4 bases and J gave up 9 bases, with 22 bases separating them. There are 15 residues in the CDR3. The CDR3 DNA sequence: TGTGCCAGCAGCCCCGGGGAGATTAACGCCATACAAGCTTTCTTT. Protein sequence: CASSPGEINAIQAFF.

The rearrangement uses TRBV7-9 and TRBJ2-1, with TRBD2 matching over 10 bases. Germline V gene data show CDR1 as SEHNR and CDR2 as FQNEAQ (reference sequence). This CDR3 is built from 16 residues. V trimming: 1 base; J trimming: 10 bases; junction bases outside the gene matches: 10. The CDR3 loop is CASSLGASGSPREQFF. CDR3 sequence (DNA): TGTGCCAGCAGCTTAGGAGCTAGCGGGAGCCCTCGGGAGCAGTTCTTC.

The chain links TRBV5-1 to TRBJ1-5; maybe TRBD1 (6 bases). V lost 4 bases, J lost 6 bases, and 17 bases lay in between. Germline CDR1 and CDR2: SGHRS and YFSETQ. The CDR3 totals 15 residues. The CDR3 nucleotides are TGCGCCAGCAGCCGGGGAGGGGGGCCCGGTCAGCCCCAGCATTTT. This codes for CASSRGGGPGQPQHF.

The CDR3, as DNA: TGCGCCAGCAGCCTGGACAGGGGCAATGAAAAACTGTTTTTT. As protein: CASSLDRGNEKLFF. V and J are TRBV5-1 and TRBJ1-4; 9 nucleotides line up with TRBD1. With V trimmed by 4 bases and J by 5 bases, 3 bases remained unmatched. This CDR3 has 14 residues. Per germline, CDR1 SGHRS and CDR2 YFSETQ. The whole variable domain, filled in from reference TRBV5-1 and TRBJ1-4, reads KAGVTQTPRYLIKTRGQQVTLSCSPISGHRSVSWYQQTPGQGLQFLFEYFSETQRNKGNFPGRFSGRQFSNSRSEMNVSTLELGDSALYLCASSLDRGNEKLFFGSGTQLSVL.

This sequence joins TRBV5-1 and TRBJ2-7, with 12 bases lining up with TRBD2. Trimming removed 4 bases from V and 7 bases from J; junction bases left unmatched: 9. In germline, CDR1 is SGHRS, CDR2 YFSETQ. The CDR3 sequence is 15 residues long. As DNA, the CDR3 is TGCGCCAGCAGCCCTGCTAGCGGGAGGGCCGGGGAGCAGTACTTC. The encoded protein is CASSPASGRAGEQYF.

The rearrangement uses TRBV4-1 and TRBJ2-7, with a possible D match to TRBD1 (6 bases). The germline CDR1 and CDR2 sequences are MGHRA and YSYEKL. V was clipped by 1 base and J by 7 bases, with 17 bases between them. This CDR3 spans 15 amino acids. CDR3 nucleotides: TGCGCCAGCAGCCAAGTCAGGGGCTCAGTGCGGGAGCAGTACTTC. Translation gives CASSQVRGSVREQYF.

This chain links TRBV9 with TRBJ2-3; 9 bases are a match to TRBD2. Unmatched junction bases numbered 5, after V lost 3 bases and J lost 0 bases. Germline lookup yields CDR1 SGDLS and CDR2 YYNGEE. The CDR3 contains 16 residues. Here the CDR3 DNA reads TGTGCCAGCAGCGCGTCAACTAGCGGGAGCACAGATACGCAGTATTTT. Protein: CASSASTSGSTDTQYF.

V gene TRBV7-2 combines with J gene TRBJ2-7, with D possibly matching TRBD1 (6 bases). V was trimmed by 3 bases and J by 5 bases, leaving 8 bases between them. Germline lookup yields CDR1 SGHTA and CDR2 FQGNSA. The CDR3 length is 12 residues. The chain's CDR3 is CASSLGAHEQYF. CDR3 DNA: TGTGCCAGCAGCTTGGGGGCCCACGAGCAGTACTTC.